This T cell receptor (beta chain) was captured in a study of read filtering for tumor transcriptome and immune sequencing. In the study overall: TCR-mapped reads were about 4.05 to 10.27 million with IR-seq versus roughly 75 to 1,300 with RNA-seq.

This clonotype was seen once. The CDR3 is made up of 14 amino acids. V gave up 2 bases and J gave up 6 bases, with 11 bases separating them. From germline, CDR1 is MNHEY and CDR2 SMNVEV (reference sequence). Molecular barcoded adaptors covering alpha/delta and beta/gamma chains were used on 400 to 450 ng RNA. TCRdb ran MiXCR on the reads and lists one entry per CDR3 protein. Altogether some 130,000 distinct CDR3 sequences are present, approximately 13% being singletons, with the ten largest covering 8% to 9%. This rearrangement joins TRBV27 to TRBJ1-5; D gene unclear. The sample comprised a population of CD138-negative cells sorted from bone marrow. The sequence derives from a donor at least 40 years old with multiple myeloma. Here the CDR3 reads CASSLNPRGQPQHF. In DNA form, the CDR3 reads TGTGCCAGCAGTTTAAACCCTCGGGGTCAGCCCCAGCATTTT.